This T cell receptor (beta chain) was obtained from a study of blood T cell repertoires in COVID-19. As for the study in general: PBMCs, B-cell-depleted T cells, or T cells were the source of the cDNA or gDNA that made up the material.

The V gene lost 5 bases and the J gene lost 5 bases, with 10 bases spanning the gap. The CDR3 covers 13 residues. Measured with immunoSEQ multiplex PCR; TCRdb has only the in-frame clones, and not every one. This table has some 260,000 clones, under 90% appearing once. Each participant's cohort was designated according to participant-reported clinical history. The specimen was PBMCs or T cells enriched from blood (not recorded which). This chain connects TRBV12-3 or TRBV12-4 to TRBJ2-1; the D gene is possibly TRBD1 (6 bases). The sequence derives from a man aged 25 to 40 with acute COVID-19. The CDR3 DNA sequence: TGTGCCAGCAGTCCTTACAGGGACAATGAGCAGTTCTTC. As protein: CASSPYRDNEQFF.